These T cell receptor beta chains were read from a single sample in a study of OX40 agonist ivuxolimab in advanced cancers. Some clones are missing from TCRdb's copy, which holds only in-frame ones; the method was immunoSEQ multiplex PCR. The table lists around 34,000 clones, around 81% of them singletons. The sequenced sample was CD4+ or CD8+ T cells sorted from blood, obtained in a trial of the OX40 agonist ivuxolimab. The receptor set was obtained from an adult with an advanced solid tumor such as melanoma, head and neck, liver or kidney cancer. Both conserved end residues are part of each CDR3. A D gene is named only where the DNA matches it firmly. Only part of the rows carry a size: once, few, many, or a class if the clone is expanded.

TRBV4-2	.	TRBJ2-2	.	TGTGCCAGCAGCCGTCAAGGGGGACCACGACCCGGGGAGCTGTTTTTT	CASSRQGGPRPGELFF
TRBV11-2	.	TRBJ1-1	.	TGTGCCAGCAGTCGTCAGGTTGGCCTGGGAGCTTTCTTT	CASSRQVGLGAFF
TRBV6-5	.	TRBJ1-2	.	TGTGCCAGCAGTTACTCAGGGGGTCAGTACTATGGCTACACCTTC	CASSYSGGQYYGYTF
TRBV29-1	.	TRBJ2-3	.	TGCAGCGTTGTCAGGGGCACAGATACGCAGTATTTT	CSVVRGTDTQYF
TRBV9	TRBD2	TRBJ2-3	.	TGTGCCAGCAGCGTAGCCGGCGGGGGGGCCCCAGATACGCAGTATTTT	CASSVAGGGAPDTQYF
TRBV5-8	TRBD1	TRBJ1-5	.	TGTGCCAGCAGCTTGAGCTGGGGACAGGGGGACCAGCCCCAGCATTTT	CASSLSWGQGDQPQHF
TRBV19	TRBD1	TRBJ2-5	.	TGTGCCAGTAGTCCCCGGACAGGGCAAGAGACCCAGTACTTC	CASSPRTGQETQYF
TRBV19	TRBD2	TRBJ2-3	.	TGTGCCAGTAGTCTTCTAGCGGGAGGGGGAGATACGCAGTATTTT	CASSLLAGGGDTQYF
TRBV19	TRBD2	TRBJ2-3	.	TGTGCCAGTAGCAAACCGGGACTAGCGACCCAAGGGACGCAGTATTTT	CASSKPGLATQGTQYF
TRBV6-5	TRBD2	TRBJ2-7	.	TGTGCCAGCTGGACCGCCCGCGGGAGAGAGGACGAGCAGTACTTC	CASWTARGREDEQYF
TRBV7-9	.	TRBJ2-2	once	TGTGCCAGCAGCTACAGGCCTCAGGAGAACACCGGGGAGCTGTTTTTT	CASSYRPQENTGELFF
TRBV10-3	TRBD2	TRBJ2-5	.	TGTGCCATCAGCCCAGCGGGGAGCGAAGAGACCCAGTACTTC	CAISPAGSEETQYF
TRBV6-5	.	TRBJ1-1	.	TGTGCCAGCAGCGTAGAACAGGGATGGACTGAAGCTTTCTTT	CASSVEQGWTEAFF
TRBV4-2	TRBD1	TRBJ2-1	.	TGTGCCAGCAGCCAAGCCCTTGGGACAGGAAACAATGAGCAGTTCTTC	CASSQALGTGNNEQFF